The 13 T cell receptor beta chains below come from one sample, sequenced in a study of T cell responses to AZD1222 COVID-19 vaccine. The table came from immunoSEQ multiplex PCR; TCRdb's copy has only in-frame clones and leaves some out. The data hold some 140,000 clones, with roughly 85% observed a single time. This material consisted of peripheral blood, taken 28 days after the second dose of the MenACWY control vaccine. All receptors derive from an adult who received the MenACWY meningococcal vaccine as a control.

The CDR3 coding sequence is TGTGCCAGCAGCTTAGCGCGTCTGGGGCAGGGGCTAGGGCAGTACTTC. Its translation: CASSLARLGQGLGQYF. J is TRBJ2-7 and V is TRBV7-2; tentatively, D is TRBD1 (6 bases). Germline values: CDR1 SGHTA, CDR2 FQGNSA. The CDR3 consists of 16 residues. V lost 0 bases and J lost 9, with 21 bases in between.

This clone appeared a single time. The chain is built from TRBV9 and TRBJ1-1, with D maybe TRBD1 (5 bases). There are 15 residues in the CDR3. The V and J ends lost 1 base and 1 base respectively, with 11 bases between them. Germline V gene lookup returns CDR1 SGDLS and CDR2 YYNGEE. The CDR3 protein is CASSVSGTKNTEAFF. The CDR3 bases are TGTGCCAGCAGCGTATCCGGGACCAAGAACACTGAAGCTTTCTTT.

V and J are TRBV7-8 and TRBJ2-3; D is unresolved. CDR1 is SGHVS, CDR2 FQNEAQ, per germline. The CDR3 has 11 amino acids. V was pared by 5 bases and J by 10 bases, with 10 bases between. The CDR3 coding sequence is TGTGCCAGCAGCCCCTTTGAGGCGCAGTATTTT. Encoded protein: CASSPFEAQYF.

The chain uses TRBV9 and TRBJ1-6; TRBD1 matches 7 bases. CDR1 is SGDLS and CDR2 is YYNGEE in the germline V gene. V lost 0 bases to trimming and J lost 5 bases; unmatched junction nucleotides: 2. This CDR3 has 15 residues. The CDR3 sequence is CASSVGGTDNSPLHF. DNA of the CDR3: TGTGCCAGCAGCGTAGGAGGGACAGATAATTCACCCCTCCACTTT.

V usage is TRBV5-5 and J usage is TRBJ2-3; D assignment may be TRBD1 or TRBD2 (5 bases each). The CDR3 length is 14 residues. CDR1 SGHKS and CDR2 YYEKEE come from the germline V gene (reference sequence). V was trimmed by 4 bases and J by 1 base, leaving 10 bases between them. CDR3 residues: CASSLGTRTDTQYF. CDR3 nucleotides: TGTGCCAGCAGCCTTGGGACCCGCACAGATACGCAGTATTTT. Together with reference TRBV5-5 and TRBJ2-3, the CDR3 gives the full variable domain: DAGVTQSPTHLIKTRGQQVTLRCSPISGHKSVSWYQQVLGQGPQFIFQYYEKEERGRGNFPDRFSARQFPNYSSELNVNALLLGDSALYLCASSLGTRTDTQYFGPGTRLTVL.

The rearrangement joins TRBV10-3 to TRBJ1-1, with 8 bases identical to TRBD1. The CDR3 is 17 amino acids. The V and J ends lost 3 bases and 0 bases, in that order; junction bases with no gene match: 9. CDR1 and CDR2 from the germline V gene are ENHRY and SYGVKD. The CDR3 protein is CAISDRGTGSMNTEAFF. The CDR3 DNA is TGTGCCATCAGTGACCGGGGGACAGGATCTATGAACACTGAAGCTTTCTTT.

The rearrangement uses TRBV6-5 and TRBJ1-6, with a possible D match to TRBD1 (6 bases). Trimming removed 6 bases at V and 9 bases at J, with 18 bases between. CDR3 length: 15 amino acids. The germline V gene has CDR1 MNHEY and CDR2 SVGAGI. CDR3 sequence (DNA): TGTGCCAGCAGCCCCATCCGCGGGGGCGGTTCACCCCTCCACTTT. Residues: CASSPIRGGGSPLHF.

This clone appeared a few times. The rearrangement links TRBV9 to TRBJ2-7; no clear D. The CDR3 sequence is 13 residues long. Germline V gene lookup returns CDR1 SGDLS and CDR2 YYNGEE. V was pared by 6 bases and J by 3 bases, with 13 bases between. This chain's CDR3 is CASNPTGFYEQYF. The CDR3 DNA sequence: TGTGCCAGCAACCCGACGGGTTTCTACGAGCAGTACTTC.

This clone came up once. The rearrangement joins TRBV10-3 to TRBJ1-5, with 8 bases lining up with TRBD1. The J segment lost 0 bases and the V segment lost 6 bases, leaving 4 bases of the junction unmatched. CDR1 is ENHRY and CDR2 is SYGVKD in the germline V gene. The CDR3 covers 15 residues. CDR3: CAISFDRGSNQPQHF. CDR3 coding DNA: TGTGCCATCAGCTTCGACAGGGGTAGCAATCAGCCCCAGCATTTT.

The chain carries TRBV24-1 and TRBJ2-7; 11 nucleotides line up with TRBD2. The germline gives CDR1 KGHDR, CDR2 SFDVKD. J was trimmed by 3 bases and V by 1 base; bases with no gene match: 1. This CDR3 is built from 15 residues. The CDR3 sequence: CATSDFGTSGYEQYF. In DNA, the CDR3 is TGTGCCACCAGTGATTTCGGGACTAGCGGCTACGAGCAGTACTTC.

The rearrangement uses TRBV7-2 and TRBJ1-2; D possibly corresponds to TRBD1 (6 bases). Per the germline V gene, CDR1 is SGHTA and CDR2 is FQGNSA. The CDR3 is 15 amino acids. V shed 4 bases and J shed 3 bases, with 15 bases lying between them. The CDR3 nucleotides are TGTGCCAGCAGCTATAAGACAGGAATTGACTATGGCTACACCTTC. Translated, it gives CASSYKTGIDYGYTF. The full variable domain, with the rest looked up from reference TRBV7-2 and TRBJ1-2, is GAGVSQSPSNKVTEKGKDVELRCDPISGHTALYWYRQSLGQGLEFLIYFQGNSAPDKSGLPSDRFSAERTGGSVSTLTIQRTQQEDSAVYLCASSYKTGIDYGYTFGSGTRLTVV.

J is TRBJ2-3 and V is TRBV4-1; unclear D gene. Per the germline V gene, CDR1 is MGHRA and CDR2 is YSYEKL. The V end lost 4 bases, the J end lost 0 bases, and 11 bases lay between the germline ends. The CDR3 contains 15 residues. The CDR3 DNA follows: TGCGCCAGCAGCCGAGACTTATTTAGCACAGATACGCAGTATTTT. It yields the protein CASSRDLFSTDTQYF.

The CDR3 loop reads CASSLEGQGYTIYF. The DNA for the CDR3 is TGTGCCAGCAGCTTAGAAGGACAGGGCTACACCATATATTTT. The chain carries TRBV11-2 and TRBJ1-3; 8 bases are a match to TRBD1. Trimming took 0 bases from V and 8 from J; bases not matched to a gene: 3. Germline V lookup: CDR1 SGHAT, CDR2 FQNNGV. This CDR3 comprises 14 residues.